The source of this T cell receptor beta chain is a study of cytomegalovirus exposure and HLA in healthy donors. The study, taken as a whole, reports: Productive status was seen about 90% or about 30% of the time for most TCR beta V segments in an earlier analysis. An Asian-associated ancestry cluster reportedly showed fewer N-insertions than the roughly 670-donor mean in a later analysis. HLA alleles were associated with around 17,000 TCR beta sequences in a later analysis at 0.05 false discovery rate.

The primer mix had 60 Vbeta and 13 Jbeta primers. Clones were sequenced by immunoSEQ multiplex PCR, and TCRdb holds only the in-frame ones, with some missing. Of 100,000 to 150,000 clones listed, roughly 80% are singletons. In this sample, this clone turned up once. Its antigen is unidentified. Other DNA sequences from this sample encode an identical CDR3 as well. What was sequenced was PBMCs. The clonotype was recovered from a woman aged 60-75 years in good health and CMV-seronegative.

In nucleotides, the CDR3 is TGTGCCAGCAATTCGGGACAACAAGAGACCCAGTACTTC. It codes for CASNSGQQETQYF. V and J are TRBV28 and TRBJ2-5; possible D gene TRBD1, 6 bases. The germline gives CDR1 MDHEN, CDR2 SYDVKM. V was clipped by 7 bases and J by 2 bases, with 11 bases between them. The CDR3 totals 13 residues.